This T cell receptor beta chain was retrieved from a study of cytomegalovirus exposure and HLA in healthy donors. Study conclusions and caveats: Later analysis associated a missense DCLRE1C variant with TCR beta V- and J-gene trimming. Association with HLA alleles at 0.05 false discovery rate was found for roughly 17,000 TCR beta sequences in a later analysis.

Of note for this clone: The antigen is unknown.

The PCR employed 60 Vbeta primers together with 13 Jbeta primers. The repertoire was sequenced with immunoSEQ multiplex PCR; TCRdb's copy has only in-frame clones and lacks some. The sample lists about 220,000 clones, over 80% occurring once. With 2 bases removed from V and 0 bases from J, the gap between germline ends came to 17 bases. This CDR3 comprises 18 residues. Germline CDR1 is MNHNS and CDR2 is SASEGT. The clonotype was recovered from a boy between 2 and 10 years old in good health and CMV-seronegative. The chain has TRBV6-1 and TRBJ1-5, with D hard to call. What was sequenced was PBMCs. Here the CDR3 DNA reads TGTGCCAGCAGTGAAAAGGGAGGGTGGCGGTTTAGCAATCAGCCCCAGCATTTT. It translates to CASSEKGGWRFSNQPQHF.